These 15 T cell receptor beta chains originate from one sample sequenced in a study of control samples from healthy donors and cancer patients. Assay used: immunoSEQ multiplex PCR; TCRdb lists only in-frame clones, some missing. The top ten hold around 1.1% of the sample, which has under 150,000 clones, roughly nine tenths seen once. Sequenced input: PBMCs. All receptors come from a woman aged 45-60 years with colorectal cancer.

The CDR3 spells CASSSRVRYNEQFF. In DNA form, the CDR3 reads TGTGCCAGCAGTTCCAGGGTCCGATACAATGAGCAGTTCTTC. This chain connects TRBV27 to TRBJ2-1; a possible D gene is TRBD1 (5 bases). The V gene lost 4 bases and the J gene lost 4 bases, with 11 bases spanning the gap. This CDR3 is built from 14 residues. Germline CDR1 MNHEY, CDR2 SMNVEV (reference sequence).

This clone appeared a few times. The V and J genes are TRBV27 and TRBJ1-1; tentative D call: TRBD1 (6 bases). The germline CDR1 and CDR2 sequences are MNHEY and SMNVEV (reference sequence). The V end lost 5 bases, the J end lost 6 bases, and 19 bases lay between the germline ends. The CDR3 has 15 residues. CDR3: CASSPQGGTVAEAFF. The CDR3 DNA reads TGTGCCAGCAGTCCACAGGGCGGTACAGTCGCTGAAGCTTTCTTT.

The chain links TRBV19 to TRBJ1-1, with D hard to call. This CDR3 region has 15 residues. Between the trimmed V and J ends, which lost 6 bases and 0 bases, there was a span of 14 bases. The germline V gene has CDR1 LNHDA and CDR2 SQIVND (reference sequence). In nucleotides, the CDR3 is TGTGCCAGTAGGTCGCGTGACACCATGAACACTGAAGCTTTCTTT. Translating it yields CASRSRDTMNTEAFF.

This rearrangement joins TRBV2 to TRBJ1-1, with a weak D call TRBD1 (5 bases). Germline V gene data show CDR1 as SNHLY and CDR2 as FYNNEI. The CDR3 has 16 residues. V lost 6 bases and J 0 bases, leaving 17 bases between the germline ends. CDR3 in DNA: TGTGCCAGCAGCCTCGGGGCCGGATTTTTGAACACTGAAGCTTTCTTT. Its translation is CASSLGAGFLNTEAFF.

The rearrangement uses TRBV12-5 and TRBJ1-4; TRBD1 agrees at 8 bases. The CDR3 spans 14 residues. Germline V lookup: CDR1 LGHNT, CDR2 FRNRAP. V was pared by 4 bases and J by 12 bases, with 10 bases of the junction left unmatched. CDR3 region: CASGSGTGGRELFF. The CDR3 DNA is TGTGCTAGTGGTTCCGGGACAGGAGGAAGGGAACTGTTTTTT.

The chain employs TRBV9 and TRBJ1-1, with D possibly matching TRBD1 (6 bases). Germline lookup yields CDR1 SGDLS and CDR2 YYNGEE. Trimming removed 4 bases from V and 6 bases from J, with 13 bases in between. The CDR3 is 13 residues long. CDR3 DNA: TGTGCCAGCAGCCGGCGACAGGATGCTGAAGCTTTCTTT. Translated, it gives CASSRRQDAEAFF.

This chain links TRBV12-5 with TRBJ1-1; tentatively, D is TRBD1 (5 bases). Trimming removed 1 base at V and 10 bases at J, with 16 bases between. Germline lookup yields CDR1 LGHNT and CDR2 FRNRAP. The CDR3 contains 14 residues. The CDR3: CASGLGQAWGGAFF. The CDR3 nucleotides are TGTGCTAGTGGTTTGGGGCAGGCCTGGGGGGGAGCTTTCTTT.

The chain carries TRBV23-1 and TRBJ2-4, with D unresolved. TRBV23-1 is known as an ORF, though its function is uncertain. The CDR3 is 16 amino acids. This chain's CDR3 is CAPPPDHGGVKNIQYF. The CDR3 DNA follows: TGCGCTCCGCCGCCTGACCACGGTGGGGTCAAAAACATTCAGTACTTC.

The V gene is TRBV10-2, the J gene TRBJ1-3; unclear D gene. The CDR3 is 14 amino acids. V lost 3 bases and J lost 0, with 6 bases in between. From germline, CDR1 is WSHSY and CDR2 SAAADI. The CDR3 sequence is CASSDPHSGNTIYF. As DNA, the CDR3 is TGCGCCAGCAGTGACCCGCACTCTGGAAACACCATATATTTT.

This clone was seen only a few times. This rearrangement joins TRBV6-6 to TRBJ1-5; D gene uncertain. Germline V lookup: CDR1 MNHNY, CDR2 SVGAGI (reference sequence). Trimming cost V 2 bases and J 5 bases, with 10 bases left between them. This CDR3 spans 14 amino acids. The CDR3 coding sequence is TGTGCCAGCAGTTACGAAACAGAAGATCAGCCCCAGCATTTT. As protein: CASSYETEDQPQHF.

The genes are TRBV2 and TRBJ1-2; 9 bases are shared with TRBD1. Germline assignment: CDR1 SNHLY and CDR2 FYNNEI. CDR3 length: 12 residues. V was pared by 6 bases and J by 7 bases, with 3 bases of the junction left unmatched. DNA of the CDR3: TGTGCCAGCAGAGGGACAGGGTTTGGCTACACCTTC. It is translated as CASRGTGFGYTF.

The chain carries TRBV6-5 and TRBJ1-1; D remains unclear. CDR1 and CDR2 from the germline V gene are MNHEY and SVGAGI. The V end was cut by 7 bases, the J end by 1 base, with 10 bases between. The CDR3 has 13 residues. CDR3 in DNA: TGTGCCAGCAACCTTGACGGGAACACTGAAGCTTTCTTT. Its translation is CASNLDGNTEAFF.

V gene TRBV25-1 combines with J gene TRBJ2-3, with a tentative D call TRBD1 (6 bases). The germline gives CDR1 MGHDK, CDR2 SYGVNS. The CDR3 is 16 residues long. Trimming removed 4 bases at V and 0 bases at J, with 14 bases between. CDR3 DNA: TGTGCCAGCAGTGGACCCGGGACACCTAGCACAGATACGCAGTATTTT. Protein sequence: CASSGPGTPSTDTQYF.

This clone was seen only once. V is TRBV3-1 (or the pseudogene TRBV3-2) and J is TRBJ1-3, with TRBD1 matching over 11 bases. CDR1 is LGHDT and CDR2 is YNNKEL in the germline V gene (reference sequence). The CDR3 is 20 residues long. Losses at the gene ends were 0 bases for V and 2 bases for J; bases not matched to a gene: 12. CDR3 nucleotides: TGTGCCAGCAGCCAAGATCTGGGGACAGGGGGTTTTCTTGCTGGAAACACCATATATTTT. Translated, it gives CASSQDLGTGGFLAGNTIYF.

The chain is built from TRBV5-4 and TRBJ1-2; 9 bases align to TRBD1. The V gene end was trimmed by 4 bases and the J gene end by 5 bases; junction bases not matched to a gene: 9. CDR3 size: 15 residues. The V gene's germline CDR1 is SGHNT and CDR2 YYREEE (reference sequence). CDR3: CASSRTGAFGYGYTF. CDR3 coding DNA: TGTGCCAGCAGCCGGACAGGGGCCTTTGGGTATGGCTACACCTTC.